This TCR beta chain was obtained from a study of blood T cells in healthy people across ages. Overall study results and limits: Per-million-T-cell TCR beta diversity fell roughly linearly with age.

Using a J-beta primer mix together with a sample-barcoded 5' primer, a second PCR was run for about 7 to 12 cycles. TCRdb itself ran the 5' RACE reads through MiXCR, one entry per CDR3 protein. Among about 780,000 distinct CDR3 sequences, about 46% were seen once, and the ten largest hold around 18%. Trimming cost V 0 bases and J 3 bases; bases outside gene matches: 7. Per germline, CDR1 MNHEY and CDR2 SVGEGT. The CDR3 covers 16 residues. As regards this clonotype: The antigen remains unidentified. A read error may be the cause here, since a much bigger clone is one base away.

The origin of this receptor is a man at least 80 years old in good health. Sequenced material: blood. V gene TRBV6-2 or TRBV6-3 combines with J gene TRBJ2-7; 8 bases are a match to TRBD1. The CDR3 bases are TGTGCCAGCAGTTACTCGCGGGGCAGGGGGCACTACGAGCAGTACTTC. This sequence encodes CASSYSRGRGHYEQYF.